The clone carrying this T cell receptor beta chain came up many times. Its antigen is currently unknown. After constant-region reverse-primer amplification, full-length variable regions underwent semi-nested PCR with Nested Universal Primer A. MiXCR was run by TCRdb on the 5' RACE reads, yielding one entry per CDR3 protein. The sample carries around 34,000 distinct CDR3 sequences, approximately 30% recorded once. The sorted Tregs were CD4+CD25+CD127-/low cells. From germline, CDR1 is DFQATT and CDR2 SNEGSKA (reference sequence). The V end was cut by 2 bases, the J end by 0 bases, with 8 bases between. The CDR3 is made up of 14 amino acids. General study findings and limits: Tumor Treg TCRs overlapped most with tumor naive CD4+ cells. The larger cohort examined one V-J beta rearrangement, not whole repertoires. Tumor memory CD4+ T cell TCR gene usage clustered with blood and lymph node memory CD4+ cells and lymph node naive CD4+ cells.

V and J are TRBV20-1 and TRBJ2-4; TRBD1 is a possible D gene (5 bases). The sequencing input was tumor-infiltrating Tregs sorted from the breast tumor. The source of this sequence is a female donor with breast cancer. CDR3 residues: CSARQGLAKNIQYF. The CDR3 nucleotides are TGCAGTGCTAGACAGGGTCTAGCCAAAAACATTCAGTACTTC.